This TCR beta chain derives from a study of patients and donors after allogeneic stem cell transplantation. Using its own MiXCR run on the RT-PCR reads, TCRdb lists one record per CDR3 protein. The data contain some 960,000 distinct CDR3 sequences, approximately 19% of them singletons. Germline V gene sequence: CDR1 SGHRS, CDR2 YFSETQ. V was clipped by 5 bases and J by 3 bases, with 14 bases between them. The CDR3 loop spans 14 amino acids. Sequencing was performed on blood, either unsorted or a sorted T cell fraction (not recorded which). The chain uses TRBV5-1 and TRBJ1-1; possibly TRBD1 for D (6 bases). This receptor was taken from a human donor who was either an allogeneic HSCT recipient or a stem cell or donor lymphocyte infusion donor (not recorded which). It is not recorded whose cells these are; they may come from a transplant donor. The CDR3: CASRVSGADTEAFF. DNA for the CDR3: TGCGCCAGCAGGGTCTCGGGGGCGGACACTGAAGCTTTCTTT.